This T cell receptor beta chain was sequenced during a study of T-cell memory formation after mild COVID-19 (dated by TCRdb to the early 2020s). In the study overall: TCR sequence clusters from the two donors were largely donor specific. In two donors, T-cell clones that expanded and contracted after mild COVID-19 were tracked by sequencing TCRalpha and TCRbeta repertoires over time. The cohort comprised two young, previously healthy adult volunteers, one female and one male.

What the authors observed across the whole study: Contracting CD4+ clones were located mainly in the CM and EM memory subsets, whereas CD8+ clones were found to be enriched in EMRA. Balanced CD4/CD8 phenotypes were observed for clones contracting from day 15 to 85, whereas a bias towards CD4+ was observed for a second wave of clones expanding from day 15 to 37. Some responding clones were detected in pre-infection memory, suggesting pre-existing cross-reactive memory T cells joined the SARS-CoV-2 response. Only a couple of mild cases were covered by the study, and larger cohorts that include severe cases with pre-infection samples were considered necessary. SARS-CoV-2 specificity of the second-wave clones peaking on day 37 was not confirmed.

Worth noting for this clonotype: No cognate antigen has been identified for it. No base quality information exists; no much larger clone differs at one position.

Ficoll-Paque density gradient centrifugation was used to isolate PBMCs. Sequenced on an Illumina NovaSeq 6000. Using 5'RACE with constant-segment primers, TCRalpha and TCRbeta cDNA libraries were constructed, with sample barcodes and unique molecular identifiers added in the process. Trizol reagent was used to extract RNA from every sample. Libraries were amplified in two PCR steps, with a second sample barcode and Illumina TruSeq adapters added in the second step. The libraries were sequenced on an Illumina NovaSeq using 2 x 150 bp paired-end reads. The study's processing was this. Demultiplexing of reads and collapsing into UMI-guided consensus sequences were performed with migec v1.2.7. Using mixcr v2.1.11, the UMI consensuses were aligned to TRA and TRB V and J templates and assembled into clonotypes. Clonotypes were classified as expanded or contracted when called significant by both edgeR and NoisET, with noise models trained on biological replicates. For edgeR calls, a false discovery rate-adjusted p below 0.01 and a log2 fold-change threshold of 1 were applied. As an exploratory analysis of dynamics, max-normalized trajectories of the 1000 most abundant clonotypes were examined by PCA with hierarchical clustering. Separately sequenced CD4+ and CD8+ repertoires were used to assign the CD4 or CD8 phenotype of responding clones. TCRdb itself trimmed the public reads at Q25 with fastp, ran MiXCR and retained productive beta chains. Rows are combined by CDR3 protein, so each entry shows the most common genes and DNA. Clone size and V and J calls follow TCRdb, not the original study. The sample table contains around 200,000 distinct CDR3 sequences; only one count was recorded for roughly a fifth of them. Roughly 23% of the sample goes to the ten largest clones.

From the cysteine through the phenylalanine, the CDR3 covers 15 amino acids. Only CDR3 DNA remains: 45 bases, in frame from the first base. Trimming takes 4 bases off V and 0 bases off J; junction bases not matched to a gene: 5. The chain is encoded by TRBV12-3 or TRBV12-4 joined to TRBJ2-5; 7 bases in the junction line up with TRBD2. The sequence was obtained from an adult woman who had mild COVID-19 (a few samples of this study predate the infection). The sample titles of this study are shuffled in the database, so cell type and time point are left out; the donor was told from shared clones. The sample consisted of PBMCs or a T cell subset sorted from them (not recorded which). In nucleotide form, the sequence is TGTGCCAGCAGTTACCGGCTAGCGGACCAAGAGACCCAGTACTTC. This translates into CASSYRLADQETQYF.